One and the same sample provided the 3 T cell receptor beta chains below, sequenced in a study of cytomegalovirus exposure and HLA in healthy donors. The PCR used 60 Vbeta and 13 Jbeta primers. Some clones are missing from TCRdb's copy, which holds only in-frame ones; the method was immunoSEQ multiplex PCR. Among 150,000 to 200,000 clones, about two thirds were seen once, and the ten largest hold about 10%. Sequencing was done on a sample of PBMCs. The receptors were gathered from a man between 25 and 39 years old in good health and CMV-seropositive.

This chain joins TRBV12-5 and TRBJ2-7, with 7 bases fitting TRBD1. The V and J ends lost 6 bases and 1 base, in that order; junction bases with no gene match: 9. The CDR3 has 15 amino acids. CDR1 LGHNT and CDR2 FRNRAP come from the germline V gene. CDR3 bases: TGTGCTAGTGGGAAATTTGGACAGGTGTCCTACGAGCAGTACTTC. This codes for CASGKFGQVSYEQYF.

The chain recombines TRBV4-1 with TRBJ1-5, with a tentative D call TRBD1 (6 bases). Trimming pared 0 bases from V and 0 bases from J, leaving 24 bases between. This CDR3 has 21 residues. In germline, CDR1 is MGHRA, CDR2 YSYEKL. CDR3 nucleotides: TGCGCCAGCAGCCAAGAAGGGGGTGGGGGTGTTGGGCGGGTTAGCAATCAGCCCCAGCATTTT. It translates to CASSQEGGGGVGRVSNQPQHF.

The V call is TRBV5-1, the J call TRBJ2-6, with 9 bases that match TRBD1. The CDR3 runs 19 residues. CDR1 and CDR2 from the germline V gene are SGHRS and YFSETQ. V gave up 1 base and J gave up 4 bases; unmatched junction bases: 12. DNA for the CDR3: TGCGCCAGCAGCTTGACACCTTCACAGGGGGCGGGGGGGGCCAACGTCCTGACTTTC. Residues: CASSLTPSQGAGGANVLTF.